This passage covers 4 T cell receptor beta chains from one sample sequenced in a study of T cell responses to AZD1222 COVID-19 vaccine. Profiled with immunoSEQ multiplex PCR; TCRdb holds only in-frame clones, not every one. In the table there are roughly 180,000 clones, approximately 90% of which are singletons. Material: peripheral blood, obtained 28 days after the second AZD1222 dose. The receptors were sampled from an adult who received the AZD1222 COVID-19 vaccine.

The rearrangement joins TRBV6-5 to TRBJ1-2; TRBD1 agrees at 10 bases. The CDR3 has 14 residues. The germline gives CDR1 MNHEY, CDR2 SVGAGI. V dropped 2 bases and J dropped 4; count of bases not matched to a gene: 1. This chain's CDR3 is CASSYRDRGYGYTF. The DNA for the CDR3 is TGTGCCAGCAGTTACCGGGACAGGGGCTATGGCTACACCTTC.

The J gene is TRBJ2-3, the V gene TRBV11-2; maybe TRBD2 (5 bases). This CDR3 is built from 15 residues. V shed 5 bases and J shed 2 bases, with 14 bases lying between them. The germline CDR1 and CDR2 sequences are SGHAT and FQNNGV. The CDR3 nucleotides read TGTGCCAGCAGCCCAAGCGGAACCGCCACAGATACGCAGTATTTT. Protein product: CASSPSGTATDTQYF.

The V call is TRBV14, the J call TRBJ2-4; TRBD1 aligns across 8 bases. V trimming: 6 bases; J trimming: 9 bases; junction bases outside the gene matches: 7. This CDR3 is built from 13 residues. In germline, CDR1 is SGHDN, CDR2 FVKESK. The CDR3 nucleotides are TGTGCCAGCAGTCCGGACAGGGTGACCATTCAGTACTTC. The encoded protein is CASSPDRVTIQYF.

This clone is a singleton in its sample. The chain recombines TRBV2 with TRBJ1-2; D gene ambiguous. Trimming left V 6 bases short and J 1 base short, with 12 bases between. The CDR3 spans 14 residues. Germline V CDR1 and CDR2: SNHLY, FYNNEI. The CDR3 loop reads CASREGSLNYGYTF. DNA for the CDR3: TGTGCCAGCAGGGAGGGCTCCCTTAACTATGGCTACACCTTC.